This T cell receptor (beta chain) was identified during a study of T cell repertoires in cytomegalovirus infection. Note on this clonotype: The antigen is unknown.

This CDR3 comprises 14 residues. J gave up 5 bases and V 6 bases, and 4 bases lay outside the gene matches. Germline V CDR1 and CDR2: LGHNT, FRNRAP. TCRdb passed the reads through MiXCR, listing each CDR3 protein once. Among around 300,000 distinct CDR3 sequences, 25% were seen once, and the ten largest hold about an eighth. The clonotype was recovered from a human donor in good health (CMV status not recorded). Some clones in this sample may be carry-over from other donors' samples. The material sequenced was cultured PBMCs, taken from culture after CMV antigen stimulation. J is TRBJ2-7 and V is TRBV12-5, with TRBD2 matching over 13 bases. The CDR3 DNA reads TGTGCTAGTGGCAGCACTAGCGGGAGGGACGAGCAGTACTTC. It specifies CASGSTSGRDEQYF. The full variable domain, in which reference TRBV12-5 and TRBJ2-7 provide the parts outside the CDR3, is DARVTQTPRHKVTEMGQEVTMRCQPILGHNTVFWYRQTMMQGLELLAYFRNRAPLDDSGMPKDRFSAEMPDATLATLKIQPSEPRDSAVYFCASGSTSGRDEQYFGPGTRLTVT.